This record concerns one TCR beta chain sequence. The data were taken from a study of blood T cell repertoires in COVID-19. Study as a whole: The cDNA or gDNA used as material had been derived from T cells, B-cell-depleted T cells, or PBMCs.

Germline CDR1 is MGHRA and CDR2 is YSYEKL. Trimming shortened V by 1 base and J by 7 bases, and 17 bases separated the two germline ends. The CDR3 is made up of 16 amino acids. Per the original data handling: For nucleated cells, counts were estimated from reference gene primer amplification. The method was immunoSEQ multiplex PCR; TCRdb's version includes in-frame clones alone and lacks a portion of them. V and J calls and clone size are as listed in that table; D and trimming were resolved from the DNA. The sample holds under 200,000 clones, around 87% seen once. The TCR comes from a man aged 35-49 years with active or convalescent COVID-19. The J gene is TRBJ1-5, the V gene TRBV4-1; D might be TRBD1 (5 bases). The material sequenced was peripheral blood. DNA of the CDR3: TGCGCCAGCAGCCAAGGGGGCAATGGTAGAGGCCAGCCCCAGCATTTT. It is translated as CASSQGGNGRGQPQHF.